These 23 T cell receptor beta chains originate from one sample sequenced in a study of blood T cell repertoires in COVID-19. Assay: immunoSEQ multiplex PCR; the TCRdb copy retains only in-frame clones and omits some. This sample has about 380,000 clones, with about 85% found just once. Sequenced material: peripheral blood. The receptor source for this set is a woman aged 18-35 years with acute or convalescent COVID-19.

The V call is TRBV5-6, the J call TRBJ2-5; no clear D. V was pared by 4 bases and J by 5 bases, with 15 bases between. This CDR3 spans 14 amino acids. Germline V gene lookup returns CDR1 SGHDT and CDR2 YYEEEE. The DNA for the CDR3 is TGTGCCAGCAGCCCATTGGCGGCCCGGGAGACCCAGTACTTC. Amino acid sequence: CASSPLAARETQYF.

This chain links TRBV2 with TRBJ1-2; 8 nucleotides line up with TRBD1. Germline V CDR1 and CDR2: SNHLY, FYNNEI. This CDR3 contains 15 residues. Trimming took 6 bases from V and 5 from J; bases not matched to a gene: 11. DNA of the CDR3: TGTGCCAGCAGAGAGGAAAACAGGGGGTCGTATGGCTACACCTTC. This gives the protein CASREENRGSYGYTF.

This clone was seen only a few times. The chain has TRBV5-1 and TRBJ1-2, with a weak D call TRBD1 (5 bases). Germline V gene sequence: CDR1 SGHRS, CDR2 YFSETQ. Trimming took off 0 bases at V and 3 bases at J, with 6 bases between the two ends. The length of the CDR3 is 13 residues. CDR3 DNA: TGCGCCAGCAGCTTGGCCAGGGACTATGGCTACACCTTC. Its translation is CASSLARDYGYTF.

This rearrangement joins TRBV2 to TRBJ2-5; TRBD1 might be the D (6 bases). V gave up 7 bases and J gave up 5 bases, with 29 bases separating them. Germline assignment: CDR1 SNHLY and CDR2 FYNNEI. This CDR3 is built from 18 residues. DNA of the CDR3: TGTGCCAGCAACAATAAGCCAGGGGAATACGGATTACGGGAGACCCAGTACTTC. Its translation is CASNNKPGEYGLRETQYF. The entire variable domain, with the rest obtained from reference TRBV2 and TRBJ2-5, is as follows: EPEVTQTPSHQVTQMGQEVILRCVPISNHLYFYWYRQILGQKVEFLVSFYNNEISEKSEIFDDQFSVERPDGSNFTLKIRSTKLEDSAMYFCASNNKPGEYGLRETQYFGPGTRLLVL.

This chain uses TRBV5-1 with TRBJ2-1; 8 nucleotides align to TRBD2. V lost 7 bases, J lost 4 bases, and 10 bases stayed unmatched. Germline CDR1 SGHRS, CDR2 YFSETQ. This CDR3 region has 15 residues. The CDR3 loop is CASGGGASGYNEQFF. CDR3 nucleotides: TGCGCCAGCGGAGGAGGGGCTAGCGGGTACAATGAGCAGTTCTTC. The full variable domain, its missing parts supplied by reference TRBV5-1 and TRBJ2-1, is KAGVTQTPRYLIKTRGQQVTLSCSPISGHRSVSWYQQTPGQGLQFLFEYFSETQRNKGNFPGRFSGRQFSNSRSEMNVSTLELGDSALYLCASGGGASGYNEQFFGPGTRLTVL.

In this sample, this clone turned up once. The chain links TRBV28 to TRBJ1-1, with 11 nucleotides matching TRBD1. This CDR3 region has 15 residues. Germline V CDR1 and CDR2: MDHEN, SYDVKM. V lost 4 bases and J lost 5; bases outside the gene matches: 6. The CDR3 protein is CASSYRDRGRTEAFF. The CDR3 region has the DNA TGTGCCAGCAGTTATCGGGACAGGGGGAGGACTGAAGCTTTCTTT.

V usage is TRBV15 and J usage is TRBJ1-1; 7 positions match TRBD1. With 3 bases clipped from V and 1 base from J, the junction kept 2 bases outside the gene matches. CDR3 length: 14 amino acids. The V gene's germline CDR1 is LNHNV and CDR2 YYDKDF (reference sequence). The CDR3 coding sequence is TGTGCCACCAGCAGGGGACAGAGGAACACTGAAGCTTTCTTT. This sequence encodes CATSRGQRNTEAFF.

The V and J genes are TRBV15 and TRBJ2-5; D perhaps matches TRBD2 (7 bases). CDR3 size: 16 residues. Trimming removed 5 bases from V and 5 bases from J, with 21 bases in between. The V gene's germline CDR1 is LNHNV and CDR2 YYDKDF (reference sequence). Written as DNA, the CDR3 is TGTGCCACCAGCCCGGGACGCTCAGGGGAGGGGGAGACCCAGTACTTC. Translation: CATSPGRSGEGETQYF. Full variable domain (missing parts from reference TRBV15 and TRBJ2-5): DAMVIQNPRYQVTQFGKPVTLSCSQTLNHNVMYWYQQKSSQAPKLLFHYYDKDFNNEADTPDNFQSRRPNTSFCFLDIRSPGLGDTAMYLCATSPGRSGEGETQYFGPGTRLLVL.

This clone was counted a single time. The V call is TRBV5-1, the J call TRBJ2-3, with D tentatively TRBD1 (6 bases). CDR3 length equals 15 residues. Germline values: CDR1 SGHRS, CDR2 YFSETQ. Trimming left V 2 bases short and J 4 bases short, with 14 bases between. The CDR3 coding sequence is TGCGCCAGCAGCTTTGGGACACAAACCTCAGATACGCAGTATTTT. This codes for CASSFGTQTSDTQYF.

This clone was counted only a few times. The chain carries TRBV9 and TRBJ2-1; D is possibly TRBD2 (6 bases). Between the trimmed V and J ends, which lost 2 bases and 2 bases, there was a span of 11 bases. CDR1 is SGDLS and CDR2 is YYNGEE in the germline V gene. The CDR3 covers 15 residues. CDR3 sequence: CASSVGGATYNEQFF. The CDR3 bases are TGTGCCAGCAGCGTCGGCGGGGCCACCTACAATGAGCAGTTCTTC. Complete variable domain (other parts from reference TRBV9 and TRBJ2-1): DSGVTQTPKHLITATGQRVTLRCSPRSGDLSVYWYQQSLDQGLQFLIQYYNGEERAKGNILERFSAQQFPDLHSELNLSSLELGDSALYFCASSVGGATYNEQFFGPGTRLTVL.

This chain joins TRBV27 and TRBJ2-3; unclear D gene. V gave up 2 bases and J gave up 0 bases, with 12 bases separating them. The CDR3 totals 16 residues. CDR1 MNHEY and CDR2 SMNVEV come from the germline V gene (reference sequence). Here the CDR3 reads CASSLGTPISTDTQYF. As DNA, the CDR3 is TGTGCCAGCAGTTTAGGTACACCGATTAGCACAGATACGCAGTATTTT.

This chain joins TRBV19 and TRBJ2-3, with 9 bases identical to TRBD2. From germline, CDR1 is LNHDA and CDR2 SQIVND (reference sequence). V was clipped by 4 bases and J by 0 bases; unmatched bases: 2. This CDR3 comprises 15 residues. CDR3 sequence: CASSKRGDSTDTQYF. CDR3 sequence (DNA): TGTGCCAGTAGTAAGCGGGGGGACAGCACAGATACGCAGTATTTT.

The chain links TRBV5-1 to TRBJ1-2; possibly TRBD1 for D (5 bases). Germline CDR1 reads SGHRS; CDR2 reads YFSETQ. This CDR3 spans 13 amino acids. V lost 1 base and J lost 7, with 11 bases in between. CDR3 nucleotide sequence: TGCGCCAGCAGCTTGCAGGGCGGCGGTGGCTACACCTTC. This encodes CASSLQGGGGYTF.

This clone showed up just once. The chain is built from TRBV9 and TRBJ2-3, with D possibly TRBD2 on 6 matching bases. The germline CDR1 and CDR2 sequences are SGDLS and YYNGEE. There are 16 residues in the CDR3. V lost 3 bases and J 4 bases, leaving 18 bases between the germline ends. CDR3 sequence (DNA): TGTGCCAGCAGCGCCGAGCCGGGACTTAACGCAGATACGCAGTATTTT. Translation gives CASSAEPGLNADTQYF.

The gene calls are TRBV19 and TRBJ2-2, with D hard to call. Germline V lookup: CDR1 LNHDA, CDR2 SQIVND (reference sequence). This CDR3 region has 13 residues. V was cut by 7 bases and J by 7 bases, with 13 bases left in between. CDR3 loop: CASTQNSLGELFF. CDR3 coding DNA: TGTGCCAGTACCCAGAATAGCCTCGGGGAGCTGTTTTTT.

The V gene is TRBV9, the J gene TRBJ2-7; 7 bases map to TRBD2. Germline loops: CDR1 SGDLS, CDR2 YYNGEE. The CDR3 is 15 amino acids. The V and J ends lost 0 bases and 0 bases, in that order; junction bases with no gene match: 3. CDR3 nucleotide sequence: TGTGCCAGCAGCGTAGGGCTAGCGGCCTCCTACGAGCAGTACTTC. Translated, it gives CASSVGLAASYEQYF.

With respect to this clone: The sample contains more than one DNA sequence encoding this CDR3. The chain has TRBV5-1 and TRBJ1-1; TRBD1 agrees at 7 bases. From germline, CDR1 is SGHRS and CDR2 YFSETQ. The junction had 8 bases not matched to a gene; V was cut back by 4 bases and J by 5 bases. This CDR3 comprises 14 residues. The CDR3 here is CASSLDRASTEAFF. The CDR3 DNA is TGCGCCAGCAGCCTAGACAGGGCAAGTACTGAAGCTTTCTTT.

The rearrangement links TRBV7-9 to TRBJ1-4; unclear D gene. In germline, CDR1 is SEHNR, CDR2 FQNEAQ (reference sequence). The CDR3 contains 13 residues. Trimming left V 5 bases short and J 8 bases short, with 12 bases between. CDR3 nucleotides: TGTGCCAGCAGCGCTAGGACTTCCGAAAAACTGTTTTTT. It translates to CASSARTSEKLFF.

This chain joins TRBV5-1 and TRBJ2-2; D unresolved. V gave up 0 bases and J gave up 3 bases, with 15 bases separating them. CDR1 is SGHRS, CDR2 YFSETQ, per germline. The CDR3 sequence is 17 residues long. The DNA for the CDR3 is TGCGCCAGCAGCTTGGGGGTGTTGGGCTCTGACACCGGGGAGCTGTTTTTT. It codes for CASSLGVLGSDTGELFF.

The chain couples TRBV15 to TRBJ2-3; TRBD1 agrees at 11 bases. In germline, CDR1 is LNHNV, CDR2 YYDKDF (reference sequence). V was pared by 0 bases and J by 3 bases, with 5 bases of the junction left unmatched. CDR3 length: 17 residues. This CDR3 reads CATSRDPGQGATDTQYF. In DNA, the CDR3 is TGTGCCACCAGCAGAGATCCCGGACAGGGGGCGACAGATACGCAGTATTTT.

Only one count was recorded for this clone. The chain employs TRBV7-3 and TRBJ2-7, with D possibly TRBD1 on 7 matching bases. The CDR3 runs to 13 residues. The germline V gene has CDR1 SGHTA and CDR2 FQGTGA. The V end lost 5 bases, the J end lost 7 bases, and 15 bases lay between the germline ends. The CDR3 DNA is TGTGCCAGCAGCCCCTGGCAGGGGGGAGAGCAGTACTTC. It is translated as CASSPWQGGEQYF. Full variable domain (remainder filled in from reference TRBV7-3 and TRBJ2-7): GAGVSQTPSNKVTEKGKYVELRCDPISGHTALYWYRQSLGQGPEFLIYFQGTGAADDSGLPNDRFFAVRPEGSVSTLKIQRTERGDSAVYLCASSPWQGGEQYFGPGTRLTVT.

This sequence joins TRBV5-4 and TRBJ1-1; D uncertain. The V end lost 4 bases, the J end lost 3 bases, and 19 bases lay between the germline ends. In germline, CDR1 is SGHNT, CDR2 YYREEE (reference sequence). The CDR3 runs 16 residues. CDR3 DNA sequence: TGTGCCAGCAGCGCAAAAGGTTTAATTCAGGACACTGAAGCTTTCTTT. This codes for CASSAKGLIQDTEAFF.

The chain couples TRBV2 to TRBJ2-1; D may be TRBD1 (6 bases). Germline V gives CDR1 SNHLY, CDR2 FYNNEI. V was clipped by 8 bases and J by 7 bases, with 24 bases between them. CDR3 length: 16 residues. CDR3 DNA sequence: TGTGCCAGCTATTTCGACGGACTCCCAGGGGAAAATGAGCAGTTCTTC. This codes for CASYFDGLPGENEQFF.